This T cell receptor beta chain emerged from a study of blood T cell repertoires in COVID-19. This clone showed up just a few times. Sequenced by immunoSEQ multiplex PCR; TCRdb stores in-frame clones only, minus some. Of approximately 260,000 clones detected, 85% to 90% appear once; the ten largest clones hold about 2%. Trimming cost V 3 bases and J 8 bases, with 13 bases left between them. The CDR3 runs 13 residues. Per germline, CDR1 SGHAT and CDR2 FQNNGV. The V call is TRBV11-2, the J call TRBJ1-2; D is ambiguous. Sequenced: peripheral blood. The sequence was obtained from a woman aged 55-69 years with COVID-19, enrolled during active disease. CDR3 coding DNA: TGTGCCAGCAGCTTGGGAGCCCAGTTGGGCTACACCTTC. Encoded protein: CASSLGAQLGYTF.